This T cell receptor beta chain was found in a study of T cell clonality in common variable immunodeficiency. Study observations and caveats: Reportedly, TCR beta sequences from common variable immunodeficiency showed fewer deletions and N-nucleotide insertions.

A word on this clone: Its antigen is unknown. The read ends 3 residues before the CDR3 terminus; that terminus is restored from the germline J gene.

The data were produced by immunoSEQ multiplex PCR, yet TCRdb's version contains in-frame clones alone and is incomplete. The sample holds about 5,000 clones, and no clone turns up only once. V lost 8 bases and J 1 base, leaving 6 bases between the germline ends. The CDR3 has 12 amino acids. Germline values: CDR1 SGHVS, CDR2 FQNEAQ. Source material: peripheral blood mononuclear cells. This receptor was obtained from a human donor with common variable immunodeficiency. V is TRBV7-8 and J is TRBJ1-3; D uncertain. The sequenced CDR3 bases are TGTGCCAGCTCCTTATCTGGAAACACC. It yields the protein CASSLSGNT. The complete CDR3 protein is CASSLSGNTIYF.